The rows below give T cell receptor beta chains drawn from one sample of a study of blood T cells in healthy people across ages. Each CDR3 protein gets one entry after TCRdb re-called the 5' RACE reads with MiXCR. Here the sample spans hundreds of thousands of distinct CDR3 sequences, over 40% being singletons. Sequenced material: blood. The receptors here all came from a woman older than 75 in good health. The CDR3 runs from the conserved cysteine through the conserved F or W. D genes are given only for firm matches. Part of the rows lack a size; the others show once, few, many or a class for expanded clones.

length	J	D	size	V	DNA	CDR3
16	TRBJ2-7	TRBD2	many	TRBV5-1	TGCGCCAGCAGCTTCACTAGCGGGAGTATCCCCTACGAGCAGTACTTC	CASSFTSGSIPYEQYF
13	TRBJ2-1	NA	NA	TRBV7-6	TGTGCCAGCAGCTCCCGGGACATAGGGGAGCAGTTCTTC	CASSSRDIGEQFF
14	TRBJ1-1	NA	many	TRBV5-1	TGTGCCAGCAGCTTAGACGGGATGAACACTGAAGCTTTCTTT	CASSLDGMNTEAFF
13	TRBJ2-3	TRBD2	NA	TRBV2	TGTGCCATACAGCGGGAGCTCACAGATACGCAGTATTTT	CAIQRELTDTQYF
15	TRBJ2-7	TRBD1	NA	TRBV12-3/TRBV12-4	TGTGCCAGCAGTCTATGGCGGGACAGGCCCTACGAGCAGTACTTC	CASSLWRDRPYEQYF
13	TRBJ1-1	NA	few	TRBV29-1	TGCAGCGTGGGAGACTCAGCGAACACTGAAGCTTTCTTT	CSVGDSANTEAFF
15	TRBJ1-5	TRBD1	few	TRBV5-1	TGCGCCAGCAGCTGGGGGGACAGAGACCAAGGGGCCCAGCATTTT	CASSWGDRDQGAQHF
19	TRBJ2-1	NA	NA	TRBV14	TGTGCCAGCAGCCAAGATTTTCTGATGGCGAGGACCTCCTACAATGAGCAGTTCTTC	CASSQDFLMARTSYNEQFF
14	TRBJ2-3	TRBD1	many	TRBV27	TGTGCCAGCAGTTTACTGGACAGGGTAGATACGCAGTATTTT	CASSLLDRVDTQYF
14	TRBJ2-1	TRBD2	NA	TRBV27	TGTGCCAGCAGTTTAGCGGGGGGGCACAATGAGCAGTTCTTC	CASSLAGGHNEQFF
16	TRBJ2-2	NA	few	TRBV5-6	TGTGCCAGCAGCTTGAGAGGGGACATCAACACCGGGGAGCTGTTTTTT	CASSLRGDINTGELFF
14	TRBJ1-5	NA	many	TRBV6-5	TGTGCCAGCAGTTACTCGGGCGGAAATCAGCCCCAGCATTTT	CASSYSGGNQPQHF
13	TRBJ2-3	NA	many	TRBV4-2	TGTGCCAGCAGCCCCCAGGGGACAGATACGCAGTATTTT	CASSPQGTDTQYF